This record looks at one TCR beta chain sequence and its context. Its target is unknown. The source of the sample is a study of OX40 agonist ivuxolimab in advanced cancers. Study outcomes and limitations: Among T cells, CD8+ cells averaged more expanded clones than CD4+ cells.

Per germline, CDR1 SGHRS and CDR2 YFSETQ. This CDR3 is built from 15 residues. V trimming: 2 bases; J trimming: 5 bases; junction bases outside the gene matches: 8. Profiled with immunoSEQ multiplex PCR; TCRdb holds only in-frame clones, not every one. In the table there are tens of thousands of clones, approximately 90% of which are singletons. The receptor comes from an adult with an advanced solid tumor such as melanoma, head and neck, liver or kidney cancer. The V and J genes are TRBV5-1 and TRBJ2-7, with 9 bases that match TRBD1. This specimen was CD4+ or CD8+ T cells sorted from blood, taken in a trial of the OX40 agonist ivuxolimab. DNA for the CDR3: TGCGCCAGCAGCTTAATGGGACAGGGTTCGAACGAGCAGTACTTC. Translated, it gives CASSLMGQGSNEQYF.